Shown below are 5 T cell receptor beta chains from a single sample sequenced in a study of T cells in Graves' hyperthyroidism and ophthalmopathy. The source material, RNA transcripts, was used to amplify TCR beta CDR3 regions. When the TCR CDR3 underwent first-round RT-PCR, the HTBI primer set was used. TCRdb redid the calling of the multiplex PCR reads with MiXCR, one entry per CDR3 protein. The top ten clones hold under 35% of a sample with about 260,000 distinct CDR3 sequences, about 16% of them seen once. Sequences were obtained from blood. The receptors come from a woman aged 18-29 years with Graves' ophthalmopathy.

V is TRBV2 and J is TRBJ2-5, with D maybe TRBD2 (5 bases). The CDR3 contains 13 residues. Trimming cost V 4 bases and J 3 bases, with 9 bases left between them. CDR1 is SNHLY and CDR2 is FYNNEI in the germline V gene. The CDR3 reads CASSGTVKETQYF. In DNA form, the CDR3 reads TGTGCCAGCAGTGGGACTGTAAAAGAGACCCAGTACTTC.

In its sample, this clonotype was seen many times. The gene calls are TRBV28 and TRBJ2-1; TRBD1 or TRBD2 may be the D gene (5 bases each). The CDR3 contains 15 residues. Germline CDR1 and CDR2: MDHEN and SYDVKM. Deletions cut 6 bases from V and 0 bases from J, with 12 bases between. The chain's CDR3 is CASSPAGSSYNEQFF. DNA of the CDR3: TGTGCCAGCAGCCCCGCAGGGAGCTCCTACAATGAGCAGTTCTTC.

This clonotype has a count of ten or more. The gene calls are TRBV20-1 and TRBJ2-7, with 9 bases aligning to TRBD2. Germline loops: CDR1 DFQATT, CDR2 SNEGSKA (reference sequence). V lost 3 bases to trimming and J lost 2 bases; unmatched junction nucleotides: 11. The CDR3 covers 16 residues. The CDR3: CSASPLRREGPYEQYF. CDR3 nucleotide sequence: TGCAGTGCTAGTCCGTTAAGGCGGGAGGGCCCCTACGAGCAGTACTTC.

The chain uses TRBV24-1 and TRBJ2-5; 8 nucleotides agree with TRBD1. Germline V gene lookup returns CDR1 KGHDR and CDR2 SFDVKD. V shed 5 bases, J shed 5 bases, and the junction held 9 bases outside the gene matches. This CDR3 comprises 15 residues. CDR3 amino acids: CATSVGAGGVETQYF. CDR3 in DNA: TGTGCCACCAGTGTGGGGGCAGGGGGCGTCGAGACCCAGTACTTC.

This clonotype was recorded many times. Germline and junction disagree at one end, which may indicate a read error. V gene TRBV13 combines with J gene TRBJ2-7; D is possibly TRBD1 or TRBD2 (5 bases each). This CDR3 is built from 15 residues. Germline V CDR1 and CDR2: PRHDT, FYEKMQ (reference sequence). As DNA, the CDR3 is TGTGCCAGCAGCATCCGGGACCGCAGGTCCTCCGAGCAGTACTTC. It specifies CASSIRDRRSSEQYF. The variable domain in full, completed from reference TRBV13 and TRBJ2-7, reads AAGVIQSPRHLIKEKRETATLKCYPIPRHDTVYWYQQGPGQDPQFLISFYEKMQSDKGSIPDRFSAQQFSDYHSELNMSSLELGDSALYFCASSIRDRRSSEQYFGPGTRLTVT.